Below, 13 T cell receptor beta chains from the same sample are listed, as sequenced in a study of blood T cell repertoires in COVID-19. The repertoire was sequenced with immunoSEQ multiplex PCR; TCRdb's copy has only in-frame clones and lacks some. The profile covers just over 350,000 clones, with approximately 86% appearing a single time and just over 7% taken by the ten largest. The sequencing sample was made of peripheral blood. The source of these receptors is a woman in her fifties or sixties with COVID-19, enrolled during active disease.

Only a few counts were recorded for this clone. The genes are TRBV2 and TRBJ2-1, with 8 bases aligning to TRBD2. Germline CDR1 is SNHLY and CDR2 is FYNNEI. CDR3 length equals 15 residues. Losses at the gene ends were 5 bases for V and 2 bases for J; bases not matched to a gene: 5. The CDR3 loop reads CASSRAGDTYNEQFF. The CDR3 bases are TGTGCCAGCAGTCGAGCGGGGGACACCTACAATGAGCAGTTCTTC.

This rearrangement joins TRBV6-1 to TRBJ2-1; the match to TRBD1 covers 8 bases. The CDR3 is made up of 18 amino acids. V shed 4 bases and J 1 base; nucleotides not matched to a gene: 12. The V gene's germline CDR1 is MNHNS and CDR2 SASEGT. CDR3 sequence (DNA): TGTGCCAGCAGTGGACGGACAGGGAACCCCACGTCCTACAATGAGCAGTTCTTC. Amino acids: CASSGRTGNPTSYNEQFF.

The chain is built from TRBV5-1 and TRBJ1-4; 10 bases are shared with TRBD1. Losses at the gene ends were 0 bases for V and 8 bases for J; bases not matched to a gene: 4. There are 15 residues in the CDR3. Germline loops: CDR1 SGHRS, CDR2 YFSETQ. CDR3 residues: CASSLVAGQGEKLFF. CDR3 in DNA: TGCGCCAGCAGCTTGGTGGCGGGACAGGGGGAAAAACTGTTTTTT. Together with reference TRBV5-1 and TRBJ1-4, the CDR3 gives the full variable domain: KAGVTQTPRYLIKTRGQQVTLSCSPISGHRSVSWYQQTPGQGLQFLFEYFSETQRNKGNFPGRFSGRQFSNSRSEMNVSTLELGDSALYLCASSLVAGQGEKLFFGSGTQLSVL.

On this clone: Other DNA sequences in the same sample also yield this CDR3. This chain links TRBV5-4 with TRBJ2-1; 11 nucleotides line up with TRBD2. The germline gives CDR1 SGHNT, CDR2 YYREEE (reference sequence). After removal of 0 bases from V and 6 bases from J, the junction contained 2 bases not matched to a gene. The CDR3 is 15 residues long. CDR3: CASSLVGLAGNEQFF. CDR3 DNA sequence: TGTGCCAGCAGCTTGGTTGGACTAGCGGGCAATGAGCAGTTCTTC. Based on the CDR3 plus reference TRBV5-4 and TRBJ2-1, the full variable domain is ETGVTQSPTHLIKTRGQQVTLRCSSQSGHNTVSWYQQALGQGPQFIFQYYREEENGRGNFPPRFSGLQFPNYSSELNVNALELDDSALYLCASSLVGLAGNEQFFGPGTRLTVL.

The rearrangement joins TRBV5-1 to TRBJ2-2; D perhaps matches TRBD1 (6 bases). Germline CDR1 is SGHRS and CDR2 is YFSETQ. Trimming left V 0 bases short and J 7 bases short, with 16 bases between. The length of the CDR3 is 16 residues. CDR3 nucleotides: TGCGCCAGCAGCTTGGCCCTGGGGGCCCTGTTCGGGGAGCTGTTTTTT. Protein: CASSLALGALFGELFF.

V and J are TRBV7-9 and TRBJ2-7; 9 nucleotides agree with TRBD2. V lost 7 bases, J lost 0 bases, and 4 bases stayed unmatched. CDR1 SEHNR and CDR2 FQNEAQ come from the germline V gene (reference sequence). This CDR3 spans 14 amino acids. CDR3 sequence: CASTKTSGSYEQYF. In DNA form, the CDR3 reads TGTGCCAGCACCAAGACTAGCGGCTCCTACGAGCAGTACTTC. The full variable domain, completed using reference TRBV7-9 and TRBJ2-7, is DTGVSQNPRHKITKRGQNVTFRCDPISEHNRLYWYRQTLGQGPEFLTYFQNEAQLEKSRLLSDRFSAERPKGSFSTLEIQRTEQGDSAMYLCASTKTSGSYEQYFGPGTRLTVT.

The V call is TRBV21-1, the J call TRBJ1-2; the D call of TRBD1 is as the table states it, not checked on the DNA. TRBV21-1 is reported as a pseudogene. This CDR3 has 15 amino acids. CDR3 bases: TGTGCCAGCAGCAAAGTTTCACAGGGGGCGAATGGCTACACCTTC. Residues: CASSKVSQGANGYTF.

This sequence joins TRBV6-6 and TRBJ1-6; TRBD1 might be the D (6 bases). Per the germline V gene, CDR1 is MNHNY and CDR2 is SVGAGI (reference sequence). The CDR3 length is 15 residues. Between the trimmed V and J ends, which lost 0 bases and 6 bases, there was a span of 9 bases. CDR3 coding DNA: TGTGCCAGCAGTTACTCGTCAGGGGCTAATTCACCCCTCCACTTT. Translating gives CASSYSSGANSPLHF.

This chain uses TRBV6-5 with TRBJ2-2; perhaps TRBD2 as D (6 bases). CDR1 is MNHEY, CDR2 SVGAGI, per germline. Trimming removed 7 bases at V and 5 bases at J, with 17 bases between. This CDR3 contains 15 residues. In nucleotides, the CDR3 is TGTGCCAGCACCAGGCAGGGAGGCGGAACCGGGGAGCTGTTTTTT. Encoded protein: CASTRQGGGTGELFF.

The gene calls are TRBV7-8 and TRBJ2-7; TRBD1 might be the D (5 bases). The V gene lost 6 bases and the J gene lost 0 bases, with 12 bases spanning the gap. This CDR3 comprises 14 residues. Germline V gene data show CDR1 as SGHVS and CDR2 as FQNEAQ. This chain's CDR3 is CASRPYDSSYEQYF. In DNA form, the CDR3 reads TGTGCCAGCAGGCCCTACGACAGCTCCTACGAGCAGTACTTC.

The rearrangement joins TRBV10-3 to TRBJ2-7; 11 bases match TRBD1. This CDR3 has 16 amino acids. The germline V gene encodes CDR1 ENHRY and CDR2 SYGVKD. The V and J ends lost 0 bases and 3 bases, in that order; junction bases with no gene match: 4. Written as DNA, the CDR3 is TGTGCCATCAGTGAGTCCGGAGGGACAGGGGGCTACGAGCAGTACTTC. Amino acids: CAISESGGTGGYEQYF.

This sequence joins TRBV28 and TRBJ2-5; tentatively, D is TRBD2 (7 bases). Germline assignment: CDR1 MDHEN and CDR2 SYDVKM. CDR3 length: 11 amino acids. CDR3 coding DNA: TGTGCGGGGGGGGGCCGAGAGACCCAGTACTTC. As protein: CAGGGRETQYF.

CDR3 amino acids: CASSLLVTSYEQYF. The CDR3 coding sequence is TGTGCCAGCAGTTTACTAGTAACTTCCTACGAGCAGTACTTC. The chain joins TRBV27 to TRBJ2-7; D not resolved. Between the trimmed V and J ends, which lost 2 bases and 1 base, there was a span of 9 bases. The CDR3 covers 14 residues. CDR1 and CDR2 from the germline V gene are MNHEY and SMNVEV (reference sequence).